These T cell receptor beta chains were read from a single sample in a study of read filtering for tumor transcriptome and immune sequencing. TCRdb called the reads again in MiXCR, with one record for every CDR3 protein. The sample includes around 140,000 distinct CDR3 sequences, roughly an eighth of them seen just once. The sequencing sample was made of a population of CD138-negative cells sorted from bone marrow. The receptors originated from a donor aged 40 or over with multiple myeloma. CDR3s include the opening cysteine and the closing phenylalanine or tryptophan. Each record gives: clone size, J gene, D gene, V gene, CDR3 protein, CDR3 DNA. The D gene is left open where the match is weak. Clone size is shown for a subset of rows, as once, few, many or a class of expanded clone.

abundance: many
j_gene: TRBJ2-6
d_gene: NA
v_gene: TRBV6-1
CDR3aa: CASSEKPLGFRGANVLTF
CDR3nt: TGTGCCAGCAGTGAAAAGCCCCTAGGATTTCGAGGGGCCAACGTCCTGACTTTC

abundance: many
j_gene: TRBJ2-2
d_gene: TRBD1
v_gene: TRBV19
CDR3aa: CASSAGQGRTGELFF
CDR3nt: TGTGCCAGTAGTGCGGGACAGGGGCGCACCGGGGAGCTGTTTTTT

abundance: many
j_gene: TRBJ1-3
d_gene: TRBD1
v_gene: TRBV11-2
CDR3aa: CASSLADRGNTIYF
CDR3nt: TGTGCCAGCAGCTTAGCGGACAGGGGAAACACCATATATTTT

abundance: many
j_gene: TRBJ1-5
d_gene: NA
v_gene: TRBV15
CDR3aa: CATSRVSGQPQHF
CDR3nt: TGTGCCACCAGCAGGGTCTCCGGTCAGCCCCAGCATTTT

abundance: few
j_gene: TRBJ2-5
d_gene: TRBD2
v_gene: TRBV19
CDR3aa: CASSPNGGVGETQYF
CDR3nt: TGTGCCAGTAGTCCCAACGGGGGGGTAGGAGAGACCCAGTACTTC

abundance: many
j_gene: TRBJ2-5
d_gene: TRBD2
v_gene: TRBV6-5
CDR3aa: CASSFWGGGPETQYF
CDR3nt: TGTGCCAGCTCTTTCTGGGGCGGGGGGCCCGAGACCCAGTACTTC

abundance: many
j_gene: TRBJ2-1
d_gene: NA
v_gene: TRBV29-1
CDR3aa: CSVDLRAHGSYNEQFF
CDR3nt: TGCAGCGTCGACCTAAGGGCCCACGGCTCCTACAATGAGCAGTTCTTC

abundance: few
j_gene: TRBJ2-5
d_gene: TRBD2
v_gene: TRBV19
CDR3aa: CASSIVASGYQETQYF
CDR3nt: TGTGCCAGTAGTATTGTTGCTAGCGGGTACCAAGAGACCCAGTACTTC

abundance: many
j_gene: TRBJ2-3
d_gene: NA
v_gene: TRBV24-1
CDR3aa: CATSDSTGADSSEGDTQYF
CDR3nt: TGTGCCACCAGTGATTCGACTGGGGCGGACAGTTCAGAGGGAGATACGCAGTATTTT

abundance: NA
j_gene: TRBJ2-7
d_gene: NA
v_gene: TRBV29-1
CDR3aa: CSVEAGERPYEQYF
CDR3nt: TGCAGCGTTGAGGCTGGCGAAAGACCTTACGAGCAGTACTTC

abundance: many
j_gene: TRBJ2-2
d_gene: NA
v_gene: TRBV5-5
CDR3aa: CASSLDWVALFF
CDR3nt: TGTGCCAGCAGCCTGGACTGGGTTGCGCTGTTTTTT

abundance: NA
j_gene: TRBJ1-2
d_gene: NA
v_gene: TRBV29-1
CDR3aa: CSVEVGQYYGYTF
CDR3nt: TGCAGCGTTGAAGTGGGGCAGTACTATGGCTACACCTTC

abundance: many
j_gene: TRBJ2-1
d_gene: NA
v_gene: TRBV4-3
CDR3aa: CASSQDQGAGNEQFF
CDR3nt: TGCGCCAGCAGCCAAGATCAGGGCGCAGGCAATGAGCAGTTCTTC

abundance: many
j_gene: TRBJ2-5
d_gene: NA
v_gene: TRBV20-1
CDR3aa: CSARDLAGRETQYF
CDR3nt: TGCAGTGCTAGAGATCTAGCAGGGCGGGAGACCCAGTACTTC

abundance: few
j_gene: TRBJ1-5
d_gene: TRBD1
v_gene: TRBV5-5
CDR3aa: CASSSRDRYQPQHF
CDR3nt: TGTGCCAGCAGCTCCCGGGACAGGTATCAGCCCCAGCATTTT

abundance: many
j_gene: TRBJ2-1
d_gene: TRBD2
v_gene: TRBV20-1
CDR3aa: CSANSGSGAHEQFF
CDR3nt: TGCAGTGCCAATAGCGGGAGTGGGGCCCATGAGCAGTTCTTC

abundance: many
j_gene: TRBJ2-7
d_gene: TRBD1
v_gene: TRBV4-1
CDR3aa: CASSGGQGYSYEQYF
CDR3nt: TGCGCCAGCAGCGGGGGACAGGGATATTCCTACGAGCAGTACTTC

abundance: many
j_gene: TRBJ2-7
d_gene: NA
v_gene: TRBV5-6
CDR3aa: CASSLASGPLRDEQYF
CDR3nt: TGTGCCAGCAGCTTGGCAAGCGGGCCCCTTCGGGACGAGCAGTACTTC

abundance: many
j_gene: TRBJ1-4
d_gene: NA
v_gene: TRBV14
CDR3aa: CASSPWEAGTGEKLFF
CDR3nt: TGTGCCAGCAGCCCCTGGGAGGCGGGAACCGGCGAAAAACTGTTTTTT

abundance: NA
j_gene: TRBJ1-1
d_gene: NA
v_gene: TRBV19
CDR3aa: CASSIRQEAFF
CDR3nt: TGTGCCAGTAGTATTAGGCAAGAAGCTTTCTTT

abundance: many
j_gene: TRBJ1-5
d_gene: TRBD1
v_gene: TRBV25-1
CDR3aa: CASSEYEGTGTQPQHF
CDR3nt: TGTGCCAGCAGTGAATATGAGGGGACAGGGACTCAGCCCCAGCATTTT

abundance: few
j_gene: TRBJ1-3
d_gene: NA
v_gene: TRBV11-2
CDR3aa: CASSSGLGSSGNTIYF
CDR3nt: TGTGCCAGCAGCTCGGGACTCGGGAGCTCTGGAAACACCATATATTTT

abundance: many
j_gene: TRBJ2-7
d_gene: NA
v_gene: TRBV5-1
CDR3aa: CASSSEPSYEQYF
CDR3nt: TGCGCCAGCAGCTCCGAGCCCTCCTACGAGCAGTACTTC

abundance: many
j_gene: TRBJ2-7
d_gene: TRBD1
v_gene: TRBV6-5
CDR3aa: CASSYSRQGAYEQYF
CDR3nt: TGTGCCAGCAGTTACTCGAGACAGGGGGCTTACGAGCAGTACTTC

abundance: many
j_gene: TRBJ2-7
d_gene: NA
v_gene: TRBV4-2
CDR3aa: CASSHPLSRLQYF
CDR3nt: TGTGCCAGCAGCCACCCTTTATCGAGGCTGCAGTACTTC

abundance: many
j_gene: TRBJ1-1
d_gene: NA
v_gene: TRBV6-6
CDR3aa: CASSYTTGNTEAFF
CDR3nt: TGTGCCAGCAGTTACACGACAGGGAACACTGAAGCTTTCTTT

abundance: NA
j_gene: TRBJ2-1
d_gene: TRBD2
v_gene: TRBV29-1
CDR3aa: CSVPRTSGRVQQFF
CDR3nt: TGCAGCGTCCCCAGGACTAGCGGGAGGGTCCAACAGTTCTTC

abundance: few
j_gene: TRBJ1-5
d_gene: NA
v_gene: TRBV2
CDR3aa: CASSEARRYSNQPQHF
CDR3nt: TGTGCCAGCAGTGAAGCGCGCCGTTATAGCAATCAGCCCCAGCATTTT